This TCR beta chain was captured in a study of T-cell memory formation after mild COVID-19. General study points: Contracting CD4+ clones sat mainly in CM and EM; CD8+ in EMRA.

TCRdb independently ran MiXCR on the 5' RACE reads; one entry per CDR3 protein. This sample carries under 200,000 distinct CDR3 sequences, roughly 28% of them seen once, and the ten largest clones take 12%. The CDR3 is 15 amino acids. The germline V gene encodes CDR1 LGHNA and CDR2 YSLEER. Trimming left V 0 bases short and J 3 bases short, with 10 bases between. Turning to this clonotype: Its antigen is not known.

The chain joins TRBV4-3 to TRBJ2-3, with D possibly TRBD2 on 6 matching bases. Sequencing input: PBMCs or a T cell subset sorted from them (not recorded which). This TCR derives from an adult woman who had mild COVID-19 (a few samples of this study predate the infection). Cell type and time point are not known. The CDR3 sequence is CASSQDGGLTDTQYF. The CDR3 coding sequence is TGCGCCAGCAGCCAAGATGGGGGGTTGACAGATACGCAGTATTTT.